The entry below gives a single T cell receptor (beta chain) sequence along with its context. The germline V and J ends were trimmed by 2 bases and 5 bases, with 13 bases remaining between them. The CDR3 extends over 16 amino acids. Germline V gene lookup returns CDR1 MNHEY and CDR2 SMNVEV (reference sequence). It was about 190 ng DNA, 33,000 or so T cell genomes, that sorted-subset replicate PCRs used. Only in-frame clones appear in the TCRdb table, and some are missing; sequencing was by immunoSEQ multiplex PCR. The sample contains some 1 million clones, roughly 80% of which appear only once. This entry comes from a study of shared clonotypes between healthy human individuals.

Sequencing used memory CD4+ T cells sorted from blood. Sample subset: CD45RA-negative fraction. The clonotype was recovered from a man between 18 and 29 years old in good health. The chain is built from TRBV27 and TRBJ1-6; D is unclear. The DNA of the CDR3 is TGTGCCAGCAGTTTAACCGGTCAGCTGAATAATTCACCCCTCCACTTT. This sequence encodes CASSLTGQLNNSPLHF.